This TCR beta chain derives from a study of T-cell memory formation after mild COVID-19. Study information: Clustering of TCRs was largely donor specific.

As to this clonotype: Its target is not known.

General study points: Pre-infection memory harbored some responding clones, suggesting cross-reactive memory joined. There was a balanced CD4/CD8 profile in clones contracting day 15 to 85, and later expanders leaned CD4+. Contracting CD4+ clones sat mainly in CM and EM; CD8+ in EMRA.

After removal of 2 bases from V and 5 bases from J, the junction contained 7 bases not matched to a gene. The CDR3 is 15 residues long. Germline V lookup: CDR1 SGHTA, CDR2 FQGNSA. Using its own MiXCR run on the 5' RACE reads, TCRdb lists one record per CDR3 protein. The sample includes roughly 170,000 distinct CDR3 sequences, around 18% of them seen just once. V and J are TRBV7-2 and TRBJ2-3; 7 nucleotides match TRBD2. This TCR was sampled from a man between 18 and 29 years old who had mild COVID-19 (a few samples of this study predate the infection). Cell type and time point are not known. Sequencing input: PBMCs or a T cell subset sorted from them (not recorded which). The CDR3 DNA sequence: TGTGCCAGCAGCTTAAGGCGGGGGAGGGTAGATACGCAGTATTTT. As protein: CASSLRRGRVDTQYF.